This T cell receptor (beta chain) was captured in a study of T-cell reconstitution after alpha-beta-depleted transplantation in children. Study conclusions and caveats: Newly produced T cells mostly provided counts and TCRbeta diversity after one year, as hyperexpanded clones declined.

Trimming took 8 bases from V and 1 from J, leaving 15 bases between them. The CDR3 runs 16 residues. Germline values: CDR1 MDHEN, CDR2 SYDVKM. Preparation of the TCRbeta library used unique molecular identifiers. TCRdb reanalysed the PCR reads using MiXCR and keeps one entry per CDR3 protein. This table has about 190,000 distinct CDR3 sequences, around 10% appearing once. There are many counts of this clonotype. Its cognate antigen is unknown. The sequencing used PBMCs, collected before TCRalphabeta/CD19-depleted stem cell transplant. V gene TRBV28 combines with J gene TRBJ2-6, with D tentatively TRBD2 (6 bases). This receptor was identified in a boy aged 2 to 9 with acute myeloid leukemia, due to receive a stem cell transplant. The DNA for the CDR3 is TGTGCCAGCGGGAGGACGTTGAAGTCTGGGGCCAACGTCCTGACTTTC. It encodes CASGRTLKSGANVLTF.